This T cell receptor (beta chain) was captured by sequencing in a study of blood T cell repertoires in COVID-19. About the research overall: Some COVID-19 samples were acute and others convalescent; all came from the United States, Italy and Spain. From T cells, B-cell-depleted T cells, or PBMCs came the material, which was cDNA or gDNA.

The Seattle site enrolled patients during active infection and followed them longitudinally. The data were produced by immunoSEQ multiplex PCR, yet TCRdb's version contains in-frame clones alone and is incomplete. The sample includes roughly 45,000 clones, more than 80% of them seen just once. This CDR3 spans 17 amino acids. V trimming: 4 bases; J trimming: 7 bases; junction bases outside the gene matches: 9. Germline V gene data show CDR1 as ENHRY and CDR2 as SYGVKD. The specimen sequenced was peripheral blood. The V gene is TRBV10-3, the J gene TRBJ2-1, with 14 nucleotides matching TRBD2. The TCR was taken from a man aged 55 to 70 with COVID-19, enrolled during active disease. The CDR3 sequence: CAISVGGTSGSGNEQFF. The DNA of the CDR3 is TGTGCCATCAGTGTAGGAGGGACTAGCGGGAGTGGGAATGAGCAGTTCTTC.